Here is one T cell receptor beta chain with its context. This specimen comes from a study of blood T cell repertoires in COVID-19. The wider study: Researchers got acute and convalescent COVID-19 samples from the United States, Italy and Spain.

Source study methods: Reference gene primer amplification yielded estimated nucleated cell counts. Produced via immunoSEQ multiplex PCR; TCRdb's table is partial and in-frame only. The V and J calls and clone size are taken from that table; D and trimming were inferred from the DNA. The sample lists some 68,000 clones; roughly 85% were seen once. Patients of the Seattle cohort, enrolled during active infection, were followed longitudinally. The CDR3 is made up of 15 amino acids. Deletions cut 5 bases from V and 2 bases from J, with 16 bases between. Germline assignment: CDR1 MNHEY and CDR2 SVGEGT. The V call is TRBV6-2 or TRBV6-3, the J call TRBJ2-7; TRBD1 might be the D (5 bases). This clonotype originated in a woman in her forties or fifties with COVID-19, enrolled during active disease. Source material: peripheral blood. This CDR3 is CASSPQTDRPYEQYF. CDR3 coding DNA: TGTGCCAGCAGTCCACAAACCGACAGACCCTACGAGCAGTACTTC.